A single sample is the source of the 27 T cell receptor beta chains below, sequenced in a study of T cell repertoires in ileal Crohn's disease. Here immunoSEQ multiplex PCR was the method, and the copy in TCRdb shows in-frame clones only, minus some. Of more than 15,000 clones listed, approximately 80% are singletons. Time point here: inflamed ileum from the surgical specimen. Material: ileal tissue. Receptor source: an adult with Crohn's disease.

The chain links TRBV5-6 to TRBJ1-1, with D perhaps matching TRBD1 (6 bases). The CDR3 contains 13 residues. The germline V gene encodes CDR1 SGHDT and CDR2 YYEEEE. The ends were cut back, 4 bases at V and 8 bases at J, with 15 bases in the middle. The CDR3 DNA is TGTGCCAGCAGCAGGGGGACGGGCTCGGAAGCTTTCTTT. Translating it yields CASSRGTGSEAFF.

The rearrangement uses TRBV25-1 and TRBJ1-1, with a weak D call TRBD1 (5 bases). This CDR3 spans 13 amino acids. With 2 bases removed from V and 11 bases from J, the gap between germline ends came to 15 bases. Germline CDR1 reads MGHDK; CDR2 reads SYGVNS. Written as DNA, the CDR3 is TGTGCCAGCAGTGAACTTCAGGGTTCCCGGGCTTTCTTT. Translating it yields CASSELQGSRAFF.

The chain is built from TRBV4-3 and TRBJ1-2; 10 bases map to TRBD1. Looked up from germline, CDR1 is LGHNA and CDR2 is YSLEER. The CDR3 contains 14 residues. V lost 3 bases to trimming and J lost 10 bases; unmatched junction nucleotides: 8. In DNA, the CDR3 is TGCGCCAGCAGCCAGGAACCGGGACAGGGGACCTACACCTTC. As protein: CASSQEPGQGTYTF.

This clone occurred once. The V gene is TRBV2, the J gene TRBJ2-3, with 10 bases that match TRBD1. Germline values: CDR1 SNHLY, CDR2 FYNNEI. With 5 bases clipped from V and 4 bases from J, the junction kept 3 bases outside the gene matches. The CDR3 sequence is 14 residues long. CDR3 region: CASSSGTGADTQYF. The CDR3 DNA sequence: TGTGCCAGCAGTTCCGGGACAGGGGCAGATACGCAGTATTTT.

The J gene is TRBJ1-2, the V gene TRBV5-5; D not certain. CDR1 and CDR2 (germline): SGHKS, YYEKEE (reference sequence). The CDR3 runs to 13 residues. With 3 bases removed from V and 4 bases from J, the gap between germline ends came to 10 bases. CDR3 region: CASSYDGVYGYTF. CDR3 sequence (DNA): TGTGCCAGCAGCTACGACGGAGTCTATGGCTACACCTTC.

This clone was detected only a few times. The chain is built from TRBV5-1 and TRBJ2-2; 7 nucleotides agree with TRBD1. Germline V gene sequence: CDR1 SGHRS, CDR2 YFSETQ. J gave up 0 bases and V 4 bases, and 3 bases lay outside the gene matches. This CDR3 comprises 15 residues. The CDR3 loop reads CASSPGTANTGELFF. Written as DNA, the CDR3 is TGCGCCAGCAGCCCTGGGACAGCGAACACCGGGGAGCTGTTTTTT.

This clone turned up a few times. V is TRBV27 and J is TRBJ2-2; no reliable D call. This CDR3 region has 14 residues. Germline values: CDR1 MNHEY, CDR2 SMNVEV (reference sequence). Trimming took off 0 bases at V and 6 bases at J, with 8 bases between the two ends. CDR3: CASSLSVRPGELFF. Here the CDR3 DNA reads TGTGCCAGCAGTTTATCGGTGAGGCCCGGGGAGCTGTTTTTT.

Here the CDR3 reads CASSPGTGPLEQYF. CDR3 nucleotide sequence: TGTGCCAGCTCACCAGGGACAGGGCCCTTGGAGCAGTACTTC. This chain uses TRBV18 with TRBJ2-7; 9 positions match TRBD1. Germline V gene data show CDR1 as KGHSH and CDR2 as LQKENI. CDR3 length equals 14 residues. V trimming: 2 bases; J trimming: 7 bases; junction bases outside the gene matches: 6.

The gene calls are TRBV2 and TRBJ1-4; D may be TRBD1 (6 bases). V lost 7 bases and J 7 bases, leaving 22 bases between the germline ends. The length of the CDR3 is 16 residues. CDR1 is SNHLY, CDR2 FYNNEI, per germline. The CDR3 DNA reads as TGTGCCAGCACCTCGCCCAAGGGGGTATTAGGTGAAAAACTGTTTTTT. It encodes CASTSPKGVLGEKLFF.

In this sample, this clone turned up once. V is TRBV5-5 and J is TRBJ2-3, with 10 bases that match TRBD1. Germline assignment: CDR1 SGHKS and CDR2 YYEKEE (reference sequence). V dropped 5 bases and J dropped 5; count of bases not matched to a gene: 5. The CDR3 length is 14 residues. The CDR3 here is CASSSGTGEDTQYF. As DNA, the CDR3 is TGTGCCAGCAGTTCCGGGACAGGGGAAGATACGCAGTATTTT. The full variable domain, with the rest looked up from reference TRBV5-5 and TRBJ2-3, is DAGVTQSPTHLIKTRGQQVTLRCSPISGHKSVSWYQQVLGQGPQFIFQYYEKEERGRGNFPDRFSARQFPNYSSELNVNALLLGDSALYLCASSSGTGEDTQYFGPGTRLTVL.

The CDR3 protein is CASSDVVETQYF. CDR3 nucleotides: TGTGCCAGCAGTGACGTGGTGGAGACCCAGTACTTC. This chain uses TRBV2 with TRBJ2-5; D is uncertain. CDR3 length: 12 amino acids. Germline CDR1 SNHLY, CDR2 FYNNEI. Trimming left V 3 bases short and J 5 bases short, with 7 bases between.

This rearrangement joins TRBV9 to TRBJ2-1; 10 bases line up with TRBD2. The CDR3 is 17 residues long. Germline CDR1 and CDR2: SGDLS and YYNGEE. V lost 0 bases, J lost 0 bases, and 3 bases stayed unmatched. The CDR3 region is CASSVASGRSSYNEQFF. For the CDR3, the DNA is TGTGCCAGCAGCGTAGCTAGCGGGAGAAGCTCCTACAATGAGCAGTTCTTC.

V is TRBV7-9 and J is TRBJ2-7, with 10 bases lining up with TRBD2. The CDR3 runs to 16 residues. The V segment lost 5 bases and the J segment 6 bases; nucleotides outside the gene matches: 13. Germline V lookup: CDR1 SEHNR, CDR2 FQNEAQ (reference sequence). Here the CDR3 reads CASSRYSGTSEFEQYF. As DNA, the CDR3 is TGTGCCAGCAGCCGATATTCCGGGACTAGCGAGTTCGAGCAGTACTTC.

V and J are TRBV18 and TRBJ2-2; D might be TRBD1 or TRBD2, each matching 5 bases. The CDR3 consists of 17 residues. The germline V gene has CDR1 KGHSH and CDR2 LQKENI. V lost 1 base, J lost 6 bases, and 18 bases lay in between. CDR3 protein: CASSPRGRQGVAGELFF. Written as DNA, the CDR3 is TGTGCCAGCTCACCACGAGGGCGGCAGGGAGTAGCCGGGGAGCTGTTTTTT.

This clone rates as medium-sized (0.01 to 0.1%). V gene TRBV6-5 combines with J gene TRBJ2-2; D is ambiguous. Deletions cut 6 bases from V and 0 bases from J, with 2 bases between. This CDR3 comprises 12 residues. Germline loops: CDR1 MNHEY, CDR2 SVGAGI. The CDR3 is CASSTNTGELFF. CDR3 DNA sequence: TGTGCCAGCAGCACGAACACCGGGGAGCTGTTTTTT.

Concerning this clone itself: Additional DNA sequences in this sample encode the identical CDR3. In DNA form, the CDR3 reads TGTGCCAGCAGTTTAGGCTCCGACACTGAAGCTTTCTTT. It specifies CASSLGSDTEAFF. The rearrangement joins TRBV28 to TRBJ1-1; D remains unclear. Trimming stripped 2 bases from V and 3 bases from J, with 7 bases between. The CDR3 has 13 residues. The germline CDR1 and CDR2 sequences are MDHEN and SYDVKM.

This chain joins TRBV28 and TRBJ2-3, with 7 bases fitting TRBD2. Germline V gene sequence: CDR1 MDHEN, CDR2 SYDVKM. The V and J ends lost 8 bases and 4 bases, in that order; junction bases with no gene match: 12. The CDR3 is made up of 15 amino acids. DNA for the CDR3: TGTGCCAGCGGAGGTGGGAGGGCCTTGGCAGATACGCAGTATTTT. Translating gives CASGGGRALADTQYF.

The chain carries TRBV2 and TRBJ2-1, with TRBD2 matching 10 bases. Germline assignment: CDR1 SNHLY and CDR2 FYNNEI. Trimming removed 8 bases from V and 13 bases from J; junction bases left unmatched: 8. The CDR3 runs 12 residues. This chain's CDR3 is CASHYLAGEQFF. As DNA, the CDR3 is TGTGCCAGCCATTATCTAGCGGGGGAACAGTTCTTC.

CDR3 coding DNA: TGTGCCAGCAGCCAAGAAAGCCAGACACACGGAAACACCATATATTTT. Its protein product is CASSQESQTHGNTIYF. The chain recombines TRBV4-2 with TRBJ1-3, with D unresolved. V lost 0 bases, J lost 4 bases, and 13 bases lay in between. Germline V gives CDR1 LGHNA, CDR2 YNFKEQ. This CDR3 region has 16 residues.

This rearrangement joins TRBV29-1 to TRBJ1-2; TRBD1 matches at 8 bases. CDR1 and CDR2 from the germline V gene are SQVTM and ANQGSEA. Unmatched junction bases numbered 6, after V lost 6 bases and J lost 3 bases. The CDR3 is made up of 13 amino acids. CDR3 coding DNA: TGCAGCGTCGGACAGGGTTTAGACTATGGCTACACCTTC. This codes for CSVGQGLDYGYTF.

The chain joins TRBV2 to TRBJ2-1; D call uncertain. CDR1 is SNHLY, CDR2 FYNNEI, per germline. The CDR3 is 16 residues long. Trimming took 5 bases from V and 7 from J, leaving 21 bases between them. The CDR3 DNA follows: TGTGCCAGCAGTTACGAGGATAGGGTGGGTTGGAATGAGCAGTTCTTC. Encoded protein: CASSYEDRVGWNEQFF.

This CDR3 is CASSQIAGGGETQYF. The CDR3, as DNA: TGCGCCAGCAGCCAGATAGCGGGGGGAGGAGAGACCCAGTACTTC. This chain connects TRBV4-3 to TRBJ2-5; TRBD2 matches 10 bases. This CDR3 spans 15 amino acids. The germline gives CDR1 LGHNA, CDR2 YSLEER. The V gene end was trimmed by 3 bases and the J gene end by 4 bases; junction bases not matched to a gene: 5.

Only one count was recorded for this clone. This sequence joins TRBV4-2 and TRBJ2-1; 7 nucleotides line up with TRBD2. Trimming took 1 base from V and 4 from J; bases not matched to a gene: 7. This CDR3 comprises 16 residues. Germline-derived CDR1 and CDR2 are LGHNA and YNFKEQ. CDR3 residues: CASSQVISGAYNEQFF. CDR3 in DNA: TGTGCCAGCAGCCAAGTTATAAGCGGGGCTTACAATGAGCAGTTCTTC.

CDR3 DNA sequence: TGTGCCAGCAGCCAAAGCGGGGGTTTGGCCGGGGAGCTGTTTTTT. Translation gives CASSQSGGLAGELFF. The V gene is TRBV5-4, the J gene TRBJ2-2; TRBD2 aligns across 8 bases. V trimming: 4 bases; J trimming: 6 bases; junction bases outside the gene matches: 8. The CDR3 runs to 15 residues. The germline CDR1 and CDR2 sequences are SGHNT and YYREEE (reference sequence). Using reference TRBV5-4 and TRBJ2-2 for the parts outside the CDR3, the full variable domain is ETGVTQSPTHLIKTRGQQVTLRCSSQSGHNTVSWYQQALGQGPQFIFQYYREEENGRGNFPPRFSGLQFPNYSSELNVNALELDDSALYLCASSQSGGLAGELFFGEGSRLTVL.

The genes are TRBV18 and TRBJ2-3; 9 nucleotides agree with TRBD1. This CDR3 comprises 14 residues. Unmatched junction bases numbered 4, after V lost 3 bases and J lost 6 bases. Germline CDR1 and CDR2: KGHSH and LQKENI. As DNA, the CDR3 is TGTGCCAGCTCACCGGGACAGGGAAGTGATACGCAGTATTTT. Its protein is CASSPGQGSDTQYF.

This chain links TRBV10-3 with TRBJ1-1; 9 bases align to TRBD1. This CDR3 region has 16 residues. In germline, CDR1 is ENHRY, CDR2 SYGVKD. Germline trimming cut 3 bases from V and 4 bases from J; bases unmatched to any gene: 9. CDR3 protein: CAISDPGGTGSTEAFF. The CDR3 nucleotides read TGTGCCATCAGTGACCCCGGTGGGACAGGGTCCACTGAAGCTTTCTTT.

The CDR3, as DNA: TGCGCCAGCAAAGGGGACACTAATGAAAAACTGTTTTTT. This gives the protein CASKGDTNEKLFF. The genes are TRBV4-1 and TRBJ1-4, with a tentative D call TRBD1 (5 bases). Between the trimmed V and J ends, which lost 7 bases and 2 bases, there was a span of 8 bases. Germline loops: CDR1 MGHRA, CDR2 YSYEKL. The CDR3 is 13 residues long.